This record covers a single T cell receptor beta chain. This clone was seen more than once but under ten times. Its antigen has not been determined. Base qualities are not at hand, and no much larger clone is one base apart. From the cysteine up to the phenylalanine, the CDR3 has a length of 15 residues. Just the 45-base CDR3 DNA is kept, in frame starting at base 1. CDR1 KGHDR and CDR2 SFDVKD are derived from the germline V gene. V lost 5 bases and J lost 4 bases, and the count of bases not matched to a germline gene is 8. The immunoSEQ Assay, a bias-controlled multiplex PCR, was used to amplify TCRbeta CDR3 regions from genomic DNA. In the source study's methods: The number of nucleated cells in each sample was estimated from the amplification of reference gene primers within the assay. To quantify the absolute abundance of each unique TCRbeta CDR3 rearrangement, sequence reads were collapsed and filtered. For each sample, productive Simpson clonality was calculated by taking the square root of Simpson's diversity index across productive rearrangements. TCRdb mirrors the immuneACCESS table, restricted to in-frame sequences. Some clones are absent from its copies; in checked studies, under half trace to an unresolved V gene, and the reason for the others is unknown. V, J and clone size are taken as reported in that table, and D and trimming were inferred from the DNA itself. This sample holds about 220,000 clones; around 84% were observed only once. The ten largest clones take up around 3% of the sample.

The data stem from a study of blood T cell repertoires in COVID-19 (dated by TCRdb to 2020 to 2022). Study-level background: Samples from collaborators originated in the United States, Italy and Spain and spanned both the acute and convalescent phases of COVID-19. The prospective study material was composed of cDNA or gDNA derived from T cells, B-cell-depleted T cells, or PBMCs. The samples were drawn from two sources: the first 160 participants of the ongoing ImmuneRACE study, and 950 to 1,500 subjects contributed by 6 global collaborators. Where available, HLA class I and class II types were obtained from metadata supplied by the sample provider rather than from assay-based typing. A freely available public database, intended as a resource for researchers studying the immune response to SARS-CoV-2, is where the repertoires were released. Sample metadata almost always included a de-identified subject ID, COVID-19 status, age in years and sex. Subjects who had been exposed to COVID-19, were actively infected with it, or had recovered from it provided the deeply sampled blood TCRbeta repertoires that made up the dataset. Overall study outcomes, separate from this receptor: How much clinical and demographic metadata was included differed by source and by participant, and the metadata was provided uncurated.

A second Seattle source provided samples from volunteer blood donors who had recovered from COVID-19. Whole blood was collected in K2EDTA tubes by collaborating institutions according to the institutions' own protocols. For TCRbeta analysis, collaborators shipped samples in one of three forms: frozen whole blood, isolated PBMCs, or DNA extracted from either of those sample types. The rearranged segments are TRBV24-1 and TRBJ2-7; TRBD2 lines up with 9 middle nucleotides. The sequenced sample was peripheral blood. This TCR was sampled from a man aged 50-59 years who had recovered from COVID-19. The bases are TGTGCCACCAGTGGCGGGGATAGCGGGAGATACGAGCAGTACTTC. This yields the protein CATSGGDSGRYEQYF.